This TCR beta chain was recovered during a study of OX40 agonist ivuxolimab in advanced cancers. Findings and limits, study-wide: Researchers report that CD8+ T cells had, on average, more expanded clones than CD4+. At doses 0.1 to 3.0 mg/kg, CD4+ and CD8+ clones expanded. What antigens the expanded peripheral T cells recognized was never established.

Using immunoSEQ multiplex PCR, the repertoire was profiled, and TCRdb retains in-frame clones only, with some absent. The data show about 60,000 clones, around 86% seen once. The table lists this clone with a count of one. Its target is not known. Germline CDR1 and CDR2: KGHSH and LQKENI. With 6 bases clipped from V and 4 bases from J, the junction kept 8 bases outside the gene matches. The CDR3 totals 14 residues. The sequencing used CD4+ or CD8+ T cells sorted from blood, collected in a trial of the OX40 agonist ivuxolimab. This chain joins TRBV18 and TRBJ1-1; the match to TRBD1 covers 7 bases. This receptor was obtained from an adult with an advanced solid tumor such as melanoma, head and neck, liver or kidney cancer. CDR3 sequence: CASSPRQGATEAFF. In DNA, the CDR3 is TGTGCCAGCTCTCCGAGACAGGGCGCCACTGAAGCTTTCTTT.